This is a list of T cell receptor beta chains from one sample in a study of blood T cell repertoires in COVID-19. Only in-frame clones appear in the TCRdb table, and some are missing; sequencing was by immunoSEQ multiplex PCR. There are 150,000 to 200,000 clones in the sample; around 74% occur only once, and around 2.7% lies in the top ten. The sample consisted of peripheral blood. These receptors were taken from a man between 65 and 79 years old with acute or convalescent COVID-19. Both conserved end residues are part of each CDR3. Fields, in order: J gene, V gene, clone size, D gene, CDR3 protein, CDR3 DNA. A D gene is named only where the DNA matches it firmly. Expanded clones are given a class, and other clones once, few, many or no size at all.

J gene: TRBJ1-6; V gene: TRBV2; clone size: -; D gene: -; CDR3 protein: CARRTDRSSPLHF; CDR3 DNA: TGTGCCAGGAGGACAGACCGGAGTTCACCCCTCCACTTT
J gene: TRBJ1-4; V gene: TRBV28; clone size: -; D gene: -; CDR3 protein: CASSGGGTNEKLFF; CDR3 DNA: TGTGCCAGCAGTGGGGGGGGAACTAATGAAAAACTGTTTTTT
J gene: TRBJ2-1; V gene: TRBV5-4; clone size: -; D gene: TRBD2; CDR3 protein: CASSPGLAGGFGNEQFF; CDR3 DNA: TGTGCCAGCAGCCCGGGACTAGCGGGGGGCTTTGGAAATGAGCAGTTCTTC
J gene: TRBJ2-7; V gene: TRBV10-3; clone size: once; D gene: -; CDR3 protein: CAIRDETGTYEQYF; CDR3 DNA: TGTGCCATCAGAGACGAGACAGGAACCTACGAGCAGTACTTC
J gene: TRBJ2-7; V gene: TRBV7-9; clone size: -; D gene: -; CDR3 protein: CASSLGTSLYEQYF; CDR3 DNA: TGTGCCAGCAGCCTCGGGACAAGTCTCTACGAGCAGTACTTC
J gene: TRBJ2-3; V gene: TRBV9; clone size: -; D gene: -; CDR3 protein: CASSVGPLPDTQYF; CDR3 DNA: TGTGCCAGCAGCGTAGGTCCCCTCCCAGATACGCAGTATTTT
J gene: TRBJ1-2; V gene: TRBV7-2; clone size: -; D gene: TRBD1; CDR3 protein: CASSLEVTGGEYYGYTF; CDR3 DNA: TGTGCCAGCAGCTTAGAAGTGACAGGGGGGGAGTACTATGGCTACACCTTC
J gene: TRBJ1-2; V gene: TRBV19; clone size: -; D gene: -; CDR3 protein: CASSLEGLDGYTF; CDR3 DNA: TGTGCCAGTAGTTTGGAGGGGCTCGATGGCTACACCTTC
J gene: TRBJ2-1; V gene: TRBV6-2/TRBV6-3; clone size: -; D gene: TRBD2; CDR3 protein: CASSYSRLAAYNEQFF; CDR3 DNA: TGTGCCAGCAGTTACTCAAGACTAGCGGCTTACAATGAGCAGTTCTTC
J gene: TRBJ2-7; V gene: TRBV7-2; clone size: -; D gene: -; CDR3 protein: CASSGTGGPYEQYF; CDR3 DNA: TGTGCCAGCAGCGGTACTGGAGGGCCCTACGAGCAGTACTTC
J gene: TRBJ2-5; V gene: TRBV11-2; clone size: -; D gene: TRBD1; CDR3 protein: CASSLEARDRDDWDQETQYF; CDR3 DNA: TGTGCCAGCAGCTTAGAGGCCCGGGACAGGGATGATTGGGACCAAGAGACCCAGTACTTC
J gene: TRBJ1-1; V gene: TRBV10-3; clone size: -; D gene: -; CDR3 protein: CAISESLNGPGGTEAFF; CDR3 DNA: TGTGCCATCAGTGAGTCTTTGAACGGGCCGGGGGGCACTGAAGCTTTCTTT
J gene: TRBJ2-5; V gene: TRBV2; clone size: -; D gene: TRBD1; CDR3 protein: CASREDRAQETQYF; CDR3 DNA: TGTGCCAGCAGGGAAGACAGGGCTCAAGAGACCCAGTACTTC
J gene: TRBJ2-7; V gene: TRBV28; clone size: -; D gene: -; CDR3 protein: CASSSLGLNYEQYF; CDR3 DNA: TGTGCCAGCAGTTCCCTTGGACTAAACTACGAGCAGTACTTC
J gene: TRBJ1-2; V gene: TRBV6-1; clone size: -; D gene: TRBD1; CDR3 protein: CASSDRVQGANYGYTF; CDR3 DNA: TGTGCCAGCAGTGATCGAGTTCAGGGGGCAAACTATGGCTACACCTTC
J gene: TRBJ2-5; V gene: TRBV9; clone size: -; D gene: -; CDR3 protein: CASSVGGGNQETQYF; CDR3 DNA: TGTGCCAGCAGCGTAGGCGGGGGCAACCAAGAGACCCAGTACTTC
J gene: TRBJ2-7; V gene: TRBV27; clone size: -; D gene: TRBD2; CDR3 protein: CASIYRTSPSYEQYF; CDR3 DNA: TGTGCCAGCATCTACAGGACTAGCCCATCCTACGAGCAGTACTTC
J gene: TRBJ2-3; V gene: TRBV19; clone size: few; D gene: TRBD1; CDR3 protein: CASSMGQGPTDTQYF; CDR3 DNA: TGTGCCAGTAGTATGGGACAGGGACCCACAGATACGCAGTATTTT
J gene: TRBJ2-3; V gene: TRBV28; clone size: -; D gene: TRBD2; CDR3 protein: CASTSGDRTDTQYF; CDR3 DNA: TGTGCCAGTACTAGCGGGGACAGGACAGATACGCAGTATTTT
J gene: TRBJ2-1; V gene: TRBV19; clone size: -; D gene: -; CDR3 protein: CASSIPGQGSYNEQFF; CDR3 DNA: TGTGCCAGTAGTATACCTGGGCAGGGGTCCTACAATGAGCAGTTCTTC
J gene: TRBJ2-3; V gene: TRBV11-2; clone size: -; D gene: TRBD2; CDR3 protein: CASSQLSLAGAHTQYF; CDR3 DNA: TGTGCCAGCAGCCAACTCTCACTAGCGGGGGCACATACGCAGTATTTT
J gene: TRBJ1-5; V gene: TRBV28; clone size: -; D gene: TRBD1; CDR3 protein: CASSFRGQGTQPQHF; CDR3 DNA: TGTGCCAGCAGTTTCCGAGGACAGGGGACCCAGCCCCAGCATTTT
J gene: TRBJ1-6; V gene: TRBV21-1; clone size: -; D gene: -; CDR3 protein: CASSASGDRLNSPLHF; CDR3 DNA: TGTGCCAGCAGCGCCTCCGGGGACAGACTAAATTCACCCCTCCACTTT
J gene: TRBJ2-7; V gene: TRBV13; clone size: few; D gene: -; CDR3 protein: CASSFDSRTYEQYF; CDR3 DNA: TGTGCCAGCAGCTTTGACAGCCGGACCTACGAGCAGTACTTC
J gene: TRBJ1-2; V gene: TRBV18; clone size: -; D gene: -; CDR3 protein: CASSSEEYGYTF; CDR3 DNA: TGTGCCAGCTCATCTGAGGAATATGGCTACACCTTC
J gene: TRBJ2-1; V gene: TRBV4-2; clone size: once; D gene: -; CDR3 protein: CASSQDTSRGSSYNEQFF; CDR3 DNA: TGTGCCAGCAGCCAAGATACTTCACGAGGGAGCTCCTACAATGAGCAGTTCTTC
J gene: TRBJ2-4; V gene: TRBV5-4; clone size: few; D gene: -; CDR3 protein: CASSLGATKNIQYF; CDR3 DNA: TGTGCCAGCAGCTTGGGGGCAACCAAAAACATTCAGTACTTC
J gene: TRBJ1-2; V gene: TRBV19; clone size: few; D gene: TRBD1; CDR3 protein: CASRETGARLYGYTF; CDR3 DNA: TGTGCCAGTAGAGAAACAGGGGCGAGGCTCTATGGCTACACCTTC
J gene: TRBJ2-7; V gene: TRBV7-8; clone size: -; D gene: -; CDR3 protein: CASSPGGPYEQYF; CDR3 DNA: TGTGCCAGCAGCCCCGGGGGGCCTTACGAGCAGTACTTC
J gene: TRBJ1-6; V gene: TRBV18; clone size: few; D gene: -; CDR3 protein: CASSRGGAGSGSPLHF; CDR3 DNA: TGTGCCAGCTCACGCGGAGGGGCCGGCTCGGGTTCACCCCTCCACTTT
J gene: TRBJ1-2; V gene: TRBV11-2; clone size: -; D gene: -; CDR3 protein: CASSLAAGNGYTF; CDR3 DNA: TGTGCCAGCAGCTTAGCGGCAGGGAATGGCTACACCTTC
J gene: TRBJ2-5; V gene: TRBV15; clone size: -; D gene: TRBD2; CDR3 protein: CATSRDSGGETQYF; CDR3 DNA: TGTGCCACCAGCAGAGATTCGGGGGGAGAGACCCAGTACTTC
J gene: TRBJ1-3; V gene: TRBV18; clone size: few; D gene: TRBD1; CDR3 protein: CASSPSSGTGGENTIYF; CDR3 DNA: TGTGCCAGCTCACCCAGCTCCGGGACAGGGGGCGAAAACACCATATATTTT
J gene: TRBJ1-2; V gene: TRBV2; clone size: -; D gene: TRBD1; CDR3 protein: CASRGTGRAYGYTF; CDR3 DNA: TGTGCCAGCAGGGGGACAGGGAGGGCCTATGGCTACACCTTC
J gene: TRBJ2-1; V gene: TRBV5-1; clone size: -; D gene: TRBD2; CDR3 protein: CASSLPSGGADEQFF; CDR3 DNA: TGCGCCAGCAGCTTGCCTAGCGGGGGGGCGGATGAGCAGTTCTTC
J gene: TRBJ1-1; V gene: TRBV5-4; clone size: once; D gene: -; CDR3 protein: CASSPWGGERNTEAFF; CDR3 DNA: TGTGCCAGCAGCCCCTGGGGGGGTGAACGGAACACTGAAGCTTTCTTT
J gene: TRBJ2-7; V gene: TRBV7-8; clone size: -; D gene: TRBD2; CDR3 protein: CASSPERLAGSEQYF; CDR3 DNA: TGTGCCAGCAGCCCCGAGAGGCTAGCGGGAAGCGAGCAGTACTTC
J gene: TRBJ2-1; V gene: TRBV11-3; clone size: -; D gene: TRBD2; CDR3 protein: CASSSKTSGGEQFF; CDR3 DNA: TGTGCCAGCAGCTCCAAGACTAGCGGGGGAGAGCAGTTCTTC
J gene: TRBJ2-1; V gene: TRBV6-5; clone size: -; D gene: -; CDR3 protein: CASRKDTEQFF; CDR3 DNA: TGTGCCAGCAGAAAAGACACCGAGCAGTTCTTC
J gene: TRBJ2-7; V gene: TRBV11-2; clone size: -; D gene: TRBD2; CDR3 protein: CASSGTSGGWSYEQYF; CDR3 DNA: TGTGCCAGCAGCGGGACTAGCGGGGGGTGGTCCTACGAGCAGTACTTC
J gene: TRBJ1-6; V gene: TRBV2; clone size: -; D gene: -; CDR3 protein: CASSERRGYNSPLHF; CDR3 DNA: TGTGCCAGCAGTGAACGGAGGGGTTATAATTCACCCCTCCACTTT